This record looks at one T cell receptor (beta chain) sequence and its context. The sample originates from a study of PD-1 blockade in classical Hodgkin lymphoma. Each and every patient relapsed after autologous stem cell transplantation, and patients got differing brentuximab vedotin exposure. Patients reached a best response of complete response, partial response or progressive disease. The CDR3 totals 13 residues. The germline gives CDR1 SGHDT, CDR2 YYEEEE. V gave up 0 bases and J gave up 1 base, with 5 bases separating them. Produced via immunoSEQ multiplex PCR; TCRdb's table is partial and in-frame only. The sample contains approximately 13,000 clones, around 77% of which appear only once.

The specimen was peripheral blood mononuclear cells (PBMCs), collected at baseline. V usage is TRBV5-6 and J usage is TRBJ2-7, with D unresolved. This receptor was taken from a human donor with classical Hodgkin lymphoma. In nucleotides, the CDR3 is TGTGCCAGCAGCTTGGGACGGTCCTACGAGCAGTACTTC. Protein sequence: CASSLGRSYEQYF.